Sequencing of this T cell receptor beta chain was carried out in a study of identical twins. Findings and caveats of the study: The degree of excess twin sharing was weaker in beta out-of-frame sequences.

This clonotype was counted many times. What it binds is not known. MiXCR was run by TCRdb on the 5' RACE reads, yielding one entry per CDR3 protein. The profile covers around 570,000 distinct CDR3 sequences, with 9% to 10% appearing a single time and approximately 3.2% taken by the ten largest. The length of the CDR3 is 16 residues. V dropped 9 bases and J dropped 1 base, with 19 bases sitting between them. From germline, CDR1 is LNHNV and CDR2 YYDKDF (reference sequence). These data were likewise used in another study, on yellow fever vaccine responses in identical twins.

The chain combines TRBV15 with TRBJ2-1; D gene ambiguous. Sequencing input: PBMCs. The clonotype originates from a woman younger than 35 in good health. CDR3 in DNA: TGTGCCACTCCCCCGCTGGCGGCCCTTTCCTACAATGAGCAGTTCTTC. Protein sequence: CATPPLAALSYNEQFF.